This T cell receptor beta chain was sequenced for a study of cytomegalovirus exposure and HLA in healthy donors. As concerns this clone: Its antigen is undetermined.

Study observations and caveats: Some V segments, including TRBV6-2 and TRBV6-3, were excluded as indistinguishable.

CDR1 and CDR2 from the germline V gene are LNHDA and SQIVND (reference sequence). The trim removed 8 bases at V and 5 bases at J, leaving 6 bases unmatched. This CDR3 has 14 residues. PCR was performed using 60 Vbeta and 13 Jbeta primers. Profiling relied on immunoSEQ multiplex PCR, and the TCRdb table lists in-frame clones only, not all of them. Of about 180,000 clones in the sample, 82% are singletons; the top ten hold about 1.5%. The sequence derives from a man aged 35 to 55 in good health and CMV-seronegative. The V call is TRBV19, the J call TRBJ2-1, with 10 bases identical to TRBD2. The sequencing sample was made of PBMCs. This chain's CDR3 is CASRQRGGNNEQFF. The CDR3 region has the DNA TGTGCCAGTCGACAGCGGGGGGGAAACAATGAGCAGTTCTTC.